This TCR beta chain was profiled in a study of CD8 T cells in Susac syndrome. RNA, at about 0.45 to 1 ug, was reverse transcribed with random hexamers. Multiplex immunoSEQ PCR targeted 54 Vbeta and 13 Jbeta TCR beta segments. Via MiXCR, TCRdb re-called the immunoSEQ multiplex PCR reads, giving one row per CDR3 protein. Of around 190,000 distinct CDR3 sequences in the sample, around 96% were seen once. Healthy donors served as the controls. They were matched for age and sex. Bulk CD8+ and CD4+ cells came from magnetic negative isolation; CD8+ TEMRA by FACS. Per the germline V gene, CDR1 is DFQATT and CDR2 is SNEGSKA (reference sequence). The CDR3 is 15 amino acids. J was trimmed by 0 bases and V by 6 bases; bases with no gene match: 10.

The V call is TRBV20-1, the J call TRBJ2-7; 8 nucleotides agree with TRBD1. The source is a human donor in good health. Sequencing input: CD4+ T cells from PBMCs. The CDR3 reads CSAHSRDRPSYEQYF. CDR3 in DNA: TGCAGTGCCCATTCTCGGGACAGGCCCTCCTACGAGCAGTACTTC.